A single T cell receptor (beta chain) is shown here with its context. What it recognizes is unknown. The sample is drawn from a study of cytomegalovirus exposure and HLA in healthy donors. The study, taken as a whole, reports: Later on, an analysis tied about 17,000 TCR beta sequences to HLA alleles at 0.05 false discovery rate. For most subjects, TCR beta sequences were reported to predict HLA-A and HLA-B alleles with accuracy. Earlier analysis yielded a pattern in which most TCR beta V segments were productive about 90% or about 30% of the time. TRBV6-2, TRBV6-3 and some other V segments were excluded as indistinguishable.

Primers included in the PCR were 60 Vbeta and 13 Jbeta primers. The data were produced by immunoSEQ multiplex PCR, yet TCRdb's version contains in-frame clones alone and is incomplete. Among 120,000 or so clones listed, around 79% were seen once. This CDR3 has 17 amino acids. Per the germline V gene, CDR1 is SGHTS and CDR2 is YDEGEE. V was clipped by 3 bases and J by 3 bases; unmatched bases: 11. The chain recombines TRBV5-8 with TRBJ1-4; TRBD1 matches 7 bases. The TCR comes from a woman in her 40s in good health and CMV-seronegative. Specimen: PBMCs. The CDR3 reads CASSSPTGERSNEKLFF. CDR3 bases: TGTGCCAGCAGCTCGCCTACAGGGGAGAGATCTAATGAAAAACTGTTTTTT.